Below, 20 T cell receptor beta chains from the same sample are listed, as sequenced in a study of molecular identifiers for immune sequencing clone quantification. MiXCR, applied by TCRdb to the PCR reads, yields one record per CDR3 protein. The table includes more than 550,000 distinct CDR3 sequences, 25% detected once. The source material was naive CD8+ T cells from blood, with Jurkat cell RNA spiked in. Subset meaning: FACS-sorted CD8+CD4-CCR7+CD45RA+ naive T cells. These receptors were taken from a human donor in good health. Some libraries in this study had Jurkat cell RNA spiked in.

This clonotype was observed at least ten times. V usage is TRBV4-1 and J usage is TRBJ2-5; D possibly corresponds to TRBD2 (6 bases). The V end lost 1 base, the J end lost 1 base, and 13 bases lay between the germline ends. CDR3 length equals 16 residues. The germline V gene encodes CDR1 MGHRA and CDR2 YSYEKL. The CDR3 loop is CASSQGLLAIQETQYF. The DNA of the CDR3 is TGCGCCAGCAGCCAAGGCTTACTAGCTATCCAAGAGACCCAGTACTTC.

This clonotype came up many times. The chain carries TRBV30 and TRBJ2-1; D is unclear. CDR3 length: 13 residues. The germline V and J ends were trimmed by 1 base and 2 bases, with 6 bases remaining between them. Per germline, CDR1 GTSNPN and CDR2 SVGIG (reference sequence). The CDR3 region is CAWSDVPYNEQFF. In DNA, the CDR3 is TGTGCCTGGAGTGATGTGCCCTACAATGAGCAGTTCTTC.

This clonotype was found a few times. CDR3 DNA sequence: TGTGCCAGTAGTCTCACGGCCGGGACACCATATGGCTACACCTTC. Encoded protein: CASSLTAGTPYGYTF. V usage is TRBV19 and J usage is TRBJ1-2; tentative D call: TRBD1 (6 bases). The CDR3 totals 15 residues. Trimming stripped 5 bases from V and 5 bases from J, with 18 bases between. CDR1 and CDR2 from the germline V gene are LNHDA and SQIVND (reference sequence). The complete variable domain, with remaining parts taken from reference TRBV19 and TRBJ1-2, reads DGGITQSPKYLFRKEGQNVTLSCEQNLNHDAMYWYRQDPGQGLRLIYYSQIVNDFQKGDIAEGYSVSREKKESFPLTVTSAQKNPTAFYLCASSLTAGTPYGYTFGSGTRLTVV.

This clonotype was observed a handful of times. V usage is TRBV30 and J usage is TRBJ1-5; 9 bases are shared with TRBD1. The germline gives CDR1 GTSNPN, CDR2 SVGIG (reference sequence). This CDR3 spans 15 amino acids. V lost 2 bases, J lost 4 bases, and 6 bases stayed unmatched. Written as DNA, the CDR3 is TGTGCCTGGAGTTCGGGGACAGGGATGAATCAGCCCCAGCATTTT. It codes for CAWSSGTGMNQPQHF.

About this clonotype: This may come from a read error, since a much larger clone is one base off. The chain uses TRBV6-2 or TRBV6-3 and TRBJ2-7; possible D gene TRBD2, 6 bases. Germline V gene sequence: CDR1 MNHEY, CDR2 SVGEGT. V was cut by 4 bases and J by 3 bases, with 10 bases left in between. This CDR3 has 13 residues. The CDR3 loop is CASSCGTVYEQYF. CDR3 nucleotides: TGTGCCAGCAGTTGCGGGACGGTCTACGAGCAGTACTTC.

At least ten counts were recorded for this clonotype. CDR3 residues: CASSYSTGGPGELFF. CDR3 DNA: TGTGCCAGCAGTTACTCGACGGGGGGGCCCGGGGAGCTGTTTTTT. The chain employs TRBV6-5 and TRBJ2-2, with 8 bases fitting TRBD2. This CDR3 comprises 15 residues. With 0 bases clipped from V and 6 bases from J, the junction kept 3 bases outside the gene matches. The germline gives CDR1 MNHEY, CDR2 SVGAGI.

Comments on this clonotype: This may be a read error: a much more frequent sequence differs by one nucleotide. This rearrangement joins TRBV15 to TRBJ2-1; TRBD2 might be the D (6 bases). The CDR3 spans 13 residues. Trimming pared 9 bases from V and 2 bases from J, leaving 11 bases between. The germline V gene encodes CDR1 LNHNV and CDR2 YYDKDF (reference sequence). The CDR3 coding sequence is TGTGCCACTGGACGGGGGACCTACAATGAGCAGTTCTTC. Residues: CATGRGTYNEQFF.

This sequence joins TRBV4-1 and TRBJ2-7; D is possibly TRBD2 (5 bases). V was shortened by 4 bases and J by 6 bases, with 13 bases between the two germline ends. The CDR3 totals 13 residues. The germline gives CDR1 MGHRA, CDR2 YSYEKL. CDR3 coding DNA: TGCGCCAGCAGCCGCGGAGGACCTACCGAGCAGTACTTC. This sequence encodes CASSRGGPTEQYF.

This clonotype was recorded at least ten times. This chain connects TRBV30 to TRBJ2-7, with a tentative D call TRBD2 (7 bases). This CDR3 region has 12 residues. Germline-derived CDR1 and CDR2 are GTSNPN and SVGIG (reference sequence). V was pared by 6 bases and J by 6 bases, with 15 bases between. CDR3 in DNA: TGTGCCTGCTGGGGGGGGCTGGGCGAGCAGTACTTC. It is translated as CACWGGLGEQYF.

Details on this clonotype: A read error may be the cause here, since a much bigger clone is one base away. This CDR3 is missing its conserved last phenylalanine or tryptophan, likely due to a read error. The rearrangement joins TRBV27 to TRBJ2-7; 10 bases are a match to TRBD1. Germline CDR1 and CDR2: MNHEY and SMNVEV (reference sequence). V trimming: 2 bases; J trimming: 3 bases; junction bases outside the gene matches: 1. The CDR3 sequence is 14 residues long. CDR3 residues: CASSLRTGGYEQYL. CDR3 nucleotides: TGTGCCAGCAGTTTAAGGACAGGGGGCTACGAGCAGTACTTG.

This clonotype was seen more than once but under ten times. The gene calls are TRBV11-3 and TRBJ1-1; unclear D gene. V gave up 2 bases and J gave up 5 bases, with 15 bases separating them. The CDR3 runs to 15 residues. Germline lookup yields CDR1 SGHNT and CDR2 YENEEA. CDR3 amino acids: CASSLTGIRMTEAFF. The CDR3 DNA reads TGTGCCAGCAGCTTAACGGGAATCCGAATGACTGAAGCTTTCTTT.

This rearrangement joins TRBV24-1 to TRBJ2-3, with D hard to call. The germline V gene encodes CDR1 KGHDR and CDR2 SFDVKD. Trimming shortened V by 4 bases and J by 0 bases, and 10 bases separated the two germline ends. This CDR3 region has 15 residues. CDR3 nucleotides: TGTGCCACCAGTGAAGTCGGAGACAGCACAGATACGCAGTATTTT. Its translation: CATSEVGDSTDTQYF.

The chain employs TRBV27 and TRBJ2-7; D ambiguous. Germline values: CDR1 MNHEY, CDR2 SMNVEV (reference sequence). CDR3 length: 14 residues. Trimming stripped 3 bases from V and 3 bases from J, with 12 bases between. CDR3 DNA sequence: TGTGCCAGCAGTTTGGCCCCTACCGACTACGAGCAGTACTTC. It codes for CASSLAPTDYEQYF.

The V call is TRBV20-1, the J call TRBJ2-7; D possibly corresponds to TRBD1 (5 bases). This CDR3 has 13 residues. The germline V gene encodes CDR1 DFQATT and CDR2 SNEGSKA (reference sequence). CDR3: CSEQERLPYEQYF. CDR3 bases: TGCAGCGAACAGGAGCGCCTCCCCTACGAGCAGTACTTC.

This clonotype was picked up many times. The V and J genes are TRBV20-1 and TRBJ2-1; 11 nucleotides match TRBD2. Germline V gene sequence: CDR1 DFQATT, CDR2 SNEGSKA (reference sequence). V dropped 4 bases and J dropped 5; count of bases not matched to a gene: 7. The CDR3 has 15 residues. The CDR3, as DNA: TGCAGTGCTACTTTAGCGGGAGGGCCAGACAATGAGCAGTTCTTC. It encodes CSATLAGGPDNEQFF.

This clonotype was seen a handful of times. The CDR3 DNA sequence: TGTGCCAGCAGCAGTTCAGGGCTCGGTGAAGCTTTCTTT. Its translation is CASSSSGLGEAFF. The V call is TRBV5-8, the J call TRBJ1-1, with a tentative D call TRBD1 (5 bases). CDR1 and CDR2 (germline): SGHTS, YDEGEE. The length of the CDR3 is 13 residues. V dropped 4 bases and J dropped 7 bases, with 14 bases sitting between them.

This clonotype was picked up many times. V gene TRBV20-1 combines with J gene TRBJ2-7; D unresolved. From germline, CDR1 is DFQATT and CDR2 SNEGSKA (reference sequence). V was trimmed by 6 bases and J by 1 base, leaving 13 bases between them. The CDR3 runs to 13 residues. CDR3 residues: CSARSKSSYEQYF. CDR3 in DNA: TGCAGTGCGCGGTCTAAATCTTCCTACGAGCAGTACTTC.

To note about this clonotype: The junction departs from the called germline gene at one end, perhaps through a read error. The CDR3 bases are TGCGTCAGCAGACAGGATCGAGCTTCCTACGAGCAGTACTTC. Amino acids: CVSRQDRASYEQYF. The chain couples TRBV5-1 to TRBJ2-7, with D perhaps TRBD1 (6 bases). There are 14 residues in the CDR3. CDR1 and CDR2 from the germline V gene are SGHRS and YFSETQ. Drawing the rest from reference TRBV5-1 and TRBJ2-7, the complete variable domain is KAGVTQTPRYLIKTRGQQVTLSCSPISGHRSVSWYQQTPGQGLQFLFEYFSETQRNKGNFPGRFSGRQFSNSRSEMNVSTLELGDSALYLCVSRQDRASYEQYFGPGTRLTVT.

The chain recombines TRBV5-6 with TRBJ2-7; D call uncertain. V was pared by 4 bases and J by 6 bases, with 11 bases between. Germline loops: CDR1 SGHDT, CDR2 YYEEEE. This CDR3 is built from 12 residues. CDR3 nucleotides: TGTGCCAGCAGCCTGGCTAGTTTCGAGCAGTACTTC. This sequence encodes CASSLASFEQYF.

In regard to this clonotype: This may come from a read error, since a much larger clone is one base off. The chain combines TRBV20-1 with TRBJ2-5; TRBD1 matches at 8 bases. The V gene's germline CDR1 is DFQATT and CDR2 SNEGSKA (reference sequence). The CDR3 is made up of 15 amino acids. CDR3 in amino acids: CSARDWGQAQEPQYF. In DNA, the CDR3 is TGCAGTGCTAGAGATTGGGGACAGGCACAAGAGCCCCAGTACTTC.